Each of the 5 T cell receptor beta chains below was sequenced from the same sample in a study of Ad26.COV2.S vaccination and SARS-CoV-2 variants (dated by TCRdb to the early 2020s). The treatment or condition label of this sample denotes: 15 to 20 received Ad26.COV2.S at low or high dose, single or two shots; several received placebo; per-sample allocation not given. Repertoires of vaccine and placebo recipients were sequenced from samples collected on day 63 after the first injection. Receptor amplification or capture employed the immunoSEQ multiplex PCR assay. Sourced from immuneACCESS, this table was stored by TCRdb with only in-frame sequences that have V and J called. A share of the clones is absent; for the studies checked, an unresolved V gene accounts for under half, and the remainder has no known explanation. The sample table lists about 350,000 clones, roughly 90% of them with a count of one. The biggest ten clones account for 6.4% of the sample.

The specimen was peripheral blood, collected in a trial of Ad26.COV2.S vaccine versus placebo. The receptors derive from a person between 18 and 65 years old who received the Ad26.COV2.S COVID-19 vaccine or a placebo.

This chain connects TRBV19 to TRBJ1-2; the D gene is possibly TRBD1 (5 bases). Germline V gene lookup returns CDR1 LNHDA and CDR2 SQIVND (reference sequence). V was pared by 8 bases and J by 8 bases, with 30 bases between. CDR3 length equals 17 residues. The CDR3 nucleotides are TGTGCCAGTCTTCCTAATGGGGGAAGTGGAATGTTAAGAGGCTACACCTTC. Encoded protein: CASLPNGGSGMLRGYTF.

Only one count was recorded for this clone. CDR3: CASLPPGLAGDEQFF. CDR3 nucleotides: TGTGCCAGCCTCCCCCCCGGACTAGCGGGCGATGAGCAGTTCTTC. V usage is TRBV27 and J usage is TRBJ2-1, with 11 bases matching TRBD2. V shed 8 bases and J 8 bases; nucleotides not matched to a gene: 11. The germline CDR1 and CDR2 sequences are MNHEY and SMNVEV (reference sequence). This CDR3 is built from 15 residues.

This rearrangement joins TRBV9 to TRBJ2-2; D remains ambiguous. Germline lookup yields CDR1 SGDLS and CDR2 YYNGEE. V dropped 0 bases and J dropped 0 bases, with 9 bases sitting between them. CDR3 length: 16 residues. CDR3 sequence: CASSVVGQTNTGELFF. In DNA form, the CDR3 reads TGTGCCAGCAGCGTAGTCGGGCAGACGAACACCGGGGAGCTGTTTTTT.

The chain recombines TRBV11-1 with TRBJ2-7; D might be TRBD2 (5 bases). The CDR3 consists of 15 residues. Germline CDR1 reads SGHAT; CDR2 reads FQDESV (reference sequence). V was cut by 5 bases and J by 0 bases, with 14 bases left in between. The CDR3 reads CASSPFYSGSYEQYF. The CDR3 DNA sequence: TGTGCCAGCAGCCCTTTTTACAGCGGCTCCTACGAGCAGTACTTC.

The chain employs TRBV7-2 and TRBJ2-3; a possible D gene is TRBD1 (5 bases). Trimming pared 4 bases from V and 0 bases from J, leaving 11 bases between. CDR1 and CDR2 from the germline V gene are SGHTA and FQGNSA. The CDR3 runs 15 residues. The CDR3 sequence: CASSSRVTSTDTQYF. As DNA, the CDR3 is TGTGCCAGCAGCTCCAGGGTAACTAGCACAGATACGCAGTATTTT. Combining the CDR3 with reference TRBV7-2 and TRBJ2-3 gives the whole variable domain GAGVSQSPSNKVTEKGKDVELRCDPISGHTALYWYRQSLGQGLEFLIYFQGNSAPDKSGLPSDRFSAERTGGSVSTLTIQRTQQEDSAVYLCASSSRVTSTDTQYFGPGTRLTVL.